This T cell receptor beta chain was recovered during a study of T cells in Graves' hyperthyroidism and ophthalmopathy. Subjects aged 18 to 65 presented with newly diagnosed hyperthyroidism of less than 2 months' duration. The germline gives CDR1 LNHDA, CDR2 SQIVND (reference sequence). The CDR3 has 13 residues. Trimming removed 6 bases from V and 2 bases from J; junction bases left unmatched: 3. This clonotype was seen many times. The antigen is not known. Points from the study as a whole: Ophthalmopathy onset followed model prediction by a median about 6.5 months. Blood held most thyroid clonotypes expanded above 0.001 frequency. From stable hyperthyroidism, ophthalmopathy was set apart by a 13 V-J model.

Regions amplified from RNA transcripts were the TCR beta CDR3 regions. A first-round RT-PCR of the TCR CDR3 used the HTBI primer set. TCRdb re-called the multiplex PCR reads with MiXCR, one entry per CDR3 protein. The sample consists of under 700,000 distinct CDR3 sequences, roughly 46% of them appearing once. The sequence was obtained from a young woman with Graves' hyperthyroidism. The specimen was peripheral blood or thyroid tissue (not recorded which). V gene TRBV19 combines with J gene TRBJ1-2, with 7 bases matching TRBD1. The CDR3 DNA is TGTGCCAGTAGCGCCAGGGGGAACTATGGCTACACCTTC. This sequence encodes CASSARGNYGYTF.